This T cell receptor beta chain stems from a study of memory CD4+ T cells and cytomegalovirus serostatus. The sort gate was single viable CD3+CD4+CD8-CD45RO+ cells for memory CD4+ T cells. After thawing, CD4+ T cells were positively selected. There are 14 residues in the CDR3. Germline V gene data show CDR1 as SGHNT and CDR2 as YENEEA. V shed 8 bases and J 1 base; nucleotides not matched to a gene: 3. The repertoire was sequenced with immunoSEQ multiplex PCR; TCRdb's copy has only in-frame clones and lacks some. The data hold about 42,000 clones, with just under 80% observed a single time. This TCR was recovered from an adult in good health and CMV-seronegative. Sequencing was done on a sample of memory CD4+ T cells from blood. The chain uses TRBV11-3 and TRBJ2-3, with 10 bases fitting TRBD1. CDR3 nucleotides: TGTGCCAGCTCCGGGACAGGGGGCACAGATACGCAGTATTTT. The encoded protein is CASSGTGGTDTQYF. Full variable domain (missing parts from reference TRBV11-3 and TRBJ2-3): EAGVVQSPRYKIIEKKQPVAFWCNPISGHNTLYWYLQNLGQGPELLIRYENEEAVDDSQLPKDRFSAERLKGVDSTLKIQPAELGDSAVYLCASSGTGGTDTQYFGPGTRLTVL.